This T cell receptor beta chain emerged from a study of blood T cell repertoires in COVID-19. For the study at large: COVID-19 samples, acute and convalescent, were from the United States, Italy and Spain.

Libraries were prepared by immunoSEQ multiplex PCR; TCRdb keeps only in-frame clonotypes and omits some of them. The repertoire has fewer than 450,000 clones, 85% to 90% of them found once; the top ten carry less than 1.5%. Trimming stripped 1 base from V and 9 bases from J, with 10 bases between. This CDR3 is 12 amino acids long. CDR1 is LGHNA and CDR2 is YNFKEQ in the germline V gene. This study enrolled people aged roughly 18 to 100 from roughly 22 US geographic areas. Researchers sorted participants into cohorts using their self-reported clinical history. Two negative PCRs, clearance, or symptom resolution characterized the recovered Cohort 3 donors. This clone was seen only once.

This receptor was taken from a woman in her late teens or twenties who had recovered from COVID-19. V gene TRBV4-2 combines with J gene TRBJ2-7, with a tentative D call TRBD2 (5 bases). Material for sequencing was PBMCs or T cells enriched from blood (not recorded which). The CDR3 bases are TGTGCCAGCAGCCAAGCCGGAGGTGGGCAGTACTTC. It yields the protein CASSQAGGGQYF.